What follows are 3 T cell receptor beta chains derived from one specimen sequenced in a study of cytomegalovirus exposure and HLA in healthy donors. It was with 60 Vbeta and 13 Jbeta primers that the PCR ran. TCRdb keeps only in-frame clones here, not all; method: immunoSEQ multiplex PCR. Altogether tens of thousands of clones are present, roughly 79% being singletons, with the ten largest covering 1.5% to 2%. Material: PBMCs. These receptors originate from a man aged 35 to 55 in good health and CMV-seronegative.

J is TRBJ1-6 and V is TRBV6-1; 7 bases line up with TRBD1. The CDR3 extends over 14 amino acids. The V gene end was trimmed by 2 bases and the J gene end by 11 bases; junction bases not matched to a gene: 6. In germline, CDR1 is MNHNS, CDR2 SASEGT. CDR3 in DNA: TGTGCCAGCAGTGAAAGACAGGGAACTACACCCCTCCACTTT. It translates to CASSERQGTTPLHF.

The V and J genes are TRBV5-6 and TRBJ1-5, with D possibly TRBD1 on 5 matching bases. CDR1 and CDR2 (germline): SGHDT, YYEEEE. The CDR3 contains 15 residues. V was shortened by 0 bases and J by 5 bases, with 12 bases between the two germline ends. The CDR3 DNA reads as TGTGCCAGCAGCTTGGCCCAGGGAAACTATCAGCCCCAGCATTTT. Protein product: CASSLAQGNYQPQHF.

The chain links TRBV2 to TRBJ1-2, with TRBD1 matching over 7 bases. Germline lookup yields CDR1 SNHLY and CDR2 FYNNEI. CDR3 length: 15 residues. V shed 6 bases, J shed 2 bases, and the junction held 9 bases outside the gene matches. The CDR3 DNA is TGTGCCAGCAGCGAGAGACAGGGATACAACTATGGCTACACCTTC. This sequence encodes CASSERQGYNYGYTF.